This is a list of T cell receptor beta chains from one sample in a study of early T cells in non-severe SARS-CoV-2 infection. TCRdb re-called the 5' RACE reads with MiXCR, one entry per CDR3 protein. The profile shows 40,000 to 45,000 distinct CDR3 sequences, roughly 6% of them singletons. The specimen was whole blood, collected at baseline. The receptors shown here come from an adult who was a healthcare worker with PCR-confirmed SARS-CoV-2 infection or an uninfected control (not recorded which). Each CDR3 is given with its conserved first and last residue. D genes are given only for firm matches. Clone size appears in some rows only: once, few, many, or a class for an expanded clone.

J gene: TRBJ2-2
D gene: NA
clone size: many
V gene: TRBV12-3/TRBV12-4
CDR3 protein: CASSLGGAAGELFF
CDR3 DNA: TGTGCCAGCAGTCTTGGGGGGGCCGCCGGGGAGCTGTTTTTT

J gene: TRBJ2-7
D gene: TRBD1
clone size: many
V gene: TRBV5-5
CDR3 protein: CASSEDRPRGEQYF
CDR3 DNA: TGTGCCAGCAGCGAGGACAGGCCCCGGGGCGAGCAGTACTTC

J gene: TRBJ2-7
D gene: TRBD1
clone size: few
V gene: TRBV4-3
CDR3 protein: CASGENRGSSSYEQYF
CDR3 DNA: TGCGCCAGCGGGGAGAACAGGGGGAGTTCAAGCTACGAGCAGTACTTC

J gene: TRBJ2-3
D gene: TRBD1
clone size: many
V gene: TRBV5-4
CDR3 protein: CASSLQGASDTQYF
CDR3 DNA: TGTGCCAGCAGCTTACAGGGGGCGTCGGATACGCAGTATTTT

J gene: TRBJ2-2
D gene: NA
clone size: many
V gene: TRBV24-1
CDR3 protein: CATRDRNTGELFF
CDR3 DNA: TGTGCCACCAGAGACAGGAACACCGGGGAGCTGTTTTTT

J gene: TRBJ1-4
D gene: NA
clone size: many
V gene: TRBV6-6
CDR3 protein: CASSYSRGSNEKLFF
CDR3 DNA: TGTGCCAGCAGTTACTCGAGAGGTTCCAATGAAAAACTGTTTTTT

J gene: TRBJ1-1
D gene: NA
clone size: many
V gene: TRBV12-3/TRBV12-4
CDR3 protein: CASSWGKVNTEAFF
CDR3 DNA: TGTGCCAGCAGTTGGGGGAAGGTGAACACTGAAGCTTTCTTT

J gene: TRBJ2-7
D gene: TRBD2
clone size: medium-sized
V gene: TRBV20-1
CDR3 protein: CSARLAGGIYEQYF
CDR3 DNA: TGCAGTGCTAGGCTAGCGGGGGGTATCTACGAGCAGTACTTC

J gene: TRBJ2-7
D gene: NA
clone size: many
V gene: TRBV20-1
CDR3 protein: CSASPDSYEQYF
CDR3 DNA: TGCAGTGCTAGCCCTGACAGTTACGAGCAGTACTTC

J gene: TRBJ1-2
D gene: NA
clone size: many
V gene: TRBV10-3
CDR3 protein: CAITNTLAVAYGYTF
CDR3 DNA: TGTGCCATCACCAATACCCTGGCAGTAGCCTATGGCTACACCTTC

J gene: TRBJ2-7
D gene: TRBD1
clone size: many
V gene: TRBV7-2
CDR3 protein: CASSLRTGTSYEQYF
CDR3 DNA: TGTGCCAGCAGCTTAAGGACAGGGACTTCCTACGAGCAGTACTTC

J gene: TRBJ2-3
D gene: NA
clone size: few
V gene: TRBV29-1
CDR3 protein: CSVVSRFPDTQYF
CDR3 DNA: TGCAGCGTTGTGTCTAGATTCCCAGATACGCAGTATTTT

J gene: TRBJ2-2
D gene: NA
clone size: few
V gene: TRBV24-1
CDR3 protein: CATSQPAGNTGELFF
CDR3 DNA: TGTGCCACCAGTCAACCGGCAGGGAACACCGGGGAGCTGTTTTTT

J gene: TRBJ2-2
D gene: NA
clone size: many
V gene: TRBV6-2/TRBV6-3
CDR3 protein: CASSSPRQVNTGELFF
CDR3 DNA: TGTGCCAGCAGTTCGCCCCGACAGGTGAACACCGGGGAGCTGTTTTTT

J gene: TRBJ2-3
D gene: NA
clone size: many
V gene: TRBV7-9
CDR3 protein: CASSLTLASTDTQYF
CDR3 DNA: TGTGCCAGCAGCTTAACCCTAGCTAGCACAGATACGCAGTATTTT

J gene: TRBJ1-2
D gene: NA
clone size: many
V gene: TRBV4-2
CDR3 protein: CASSQAGDTYGYTF
CDR3 DNA: TGTGCCAGCAGCCAAGCAGGTGACACCTATGGCTACACCTTC

J gene: TRBJ1-1
D gene: TRBD1
clone size: NA
V gene: TRBV18
CDR3 protein: CASSADRTTEAFF
CDR3 DNA: TGTGCCAGCTCCGCGGACAGGACCACTGAAGCTTTCTTT

J gene: TRBJ1-6
D gene: NA
clone size: NA
V gene: TRBV6-1
CDR3 protein: CASSQTRGKNSPLHF
CDR3 DNA: TGTGCCAGCAGTCAAACAAGAGGAAAGAATTCACCCCTCCACTTT

J gene: TRBJ1-4
D gene: NA
clone size: many
V gene: TRBV28
CDR3 protein: CASSPRGATNEKLFF
CDR3 DNA: TGTGCCAGCTCACCCCGAGGCGCAACTAATGAAAAACTGTTTTTT

J gene: TRBJ2-7
D gene: TRBD1
clone size: many
V gene: TRBV7-8
CDR3 protein: CASSLAYEGASSYEQYF
CDR3 DNA: TGTGCCAGCAGCTTAGCTTACGAGGGGGCAAGCTCCTACGAGCAGTACTTC

J gene: TRBJ1-1
D gene: NA
clone size: many
V gene: TRBV2
CDR3 protein: CASSEMGARAFF
CDR3 DNA: TGTGCCAGCAGTGAAATGGGGGCTAGGGCTTTCTTT

J gene: TRBJ1-2
D gene: NA
clone size: few
V gene: TRBV12-3/TRBV12-4
CDR3 protein: CASSLANYGYTF
CDR3 DNA: TGTGCCAGCAGTTTAGCTAACTATGGCTACACCTTC

J gene: TRBJ1-2
D gene: TRBD1
clone size: few
V gene: TRBV5-6
CDR3 protein: CASSSTGTAYGYTF
CDR3 DNA: TGTGCCAGCAGCTCAACCGGGACAGCCTATGGCTACACCTTC

J gene: TRBJ2-7
D gene: TRBD2
clone size: many
V gene: TRBV20-1
CDR3 protein: CSARGLAEKYEQYF
CDR3 DNA: TGCAGTGCGAGAGGACTAGCGGAGAAATACGAGCAGTACTTC

J gene: TRBJ2-7
D gene: NA
clone size: few
V gene: TRBV4-1
CDR3 protein: CASSQVETASYEQYF
CDR3 DNA: TGCGCCAGCAGCCAAGTGGAGACAGCGTCCTACGAGCAGTACTTC

J gene: TRBJ2-5
D gene: NA
clone size: NA
V gene: TRBV20-1
CDR3 protein: CSAARVGHRETQYF
CDR3 DNA: TGCAGTGCAGCCCGGGTGGGGCACCGAGAGACCCAGTACTTC

J gene: TRBJ2-3
D gene: NA
clone size: few
V gene: TRBV11-2
CDR3 protein: CASSLVGVTDTQYF
CDR3 DNA: TGTGCCAGCAGCTTAGTTGGGGTCACAGATACGCAGTATTTT

J gene: TRBJ1-4
D gene: NA
clone size: few
V gene: TRBV7-2
CDR3 protein: CASSLVGQGSGEKLFF
CDR3 DNA: TGTGCCAGCAGCTTAGTGGGTCAGGGATCGGGTGAAAAACTGTTTTTT

J gene: TRBJ1-3
D gene: NA
clone size: many
V gene: TRBV3-1
CDR3 protein: CASSQLGNTIYF
CDR3 DNA: TGTGCCAGCAGCCAACTTGGAAACACCATATATTTT

J gene: TRBJ2-1
D gene: NA
clone size: NA
V gene: TRBV19
CDR3 protein: CASSGGSSYNEQFF
CDR3 DNA: TGTGCCAGTAGTGGGGGCAGCTCCTACAATGAGCAGTTCTTC

J gene: TRBJ1-6
D gene: NA
clone size: many
V gene: TRBV12-3/TRBV12-4
CDR3 protein: CASSRPSSYNSPLHF
CDR3 DNA: TGTGCCAGCAGCCGGCCAAGCTCCTATAATTCACCCCTCCACTTT

J gene: TRBJ2-1
D gene: TRBD1
clone size: few
V gene: TRBV19
CDR3 protein: CASSLGGQGAIEQFF
CDR3 DNA: TGTGCCAGTAGTCTGGGGGGACAGGGGGCGATTGAGCAGTTCTTC

J gene: TRBJ1-1
D gene: NA
clone size: many
V gene: TRBV4-3
CDR3 protein: CASSQAGGRANTEAFF
CDR3 DNA: TGCGCCAGCAGCCAAGCGGGGGGCAGGGCGAACACTGAAGCTTTCTTT

J gene: TRBJ1-2
D gene: NA
clone size: many
V gene: TRBV18
CDR3 protein: CASSPRNNYGYTF
CDR3 DNA: TGTGCCAGCTCACCCCGTAATAACTATGGCTACACCTTC

J gene: TRBJ1-1
D gene: NA
clone size: few
V gene: TRBV21-1
CDR3 protein: CASSKRSKNTEAFF
CDR3 DNA: TGTGCCAGCAGCAAACGGTCAAAGAACACTGAAGCTTTCTTT

J gene: TRBJ1-4
D gene: TRBD1
clone size: NA
V gene: TRBV6-5
CDR3 protein: CASSYSITGGKLFF
CDR3 DNA: TGTGCCAGCAGTTACTCGATAACAGGGGGAAAACTGTTTTTT

J gene: TRBJ1-5
D gene: NA
clone size: NA
V gene: TRBV20-1
CDR3 protein: CSASGQINQPQHF
CDR3 DNA: TGCAGTGCTAGCGGACAGATCAATCAGCCCCAGCATTTT

J gene: TRBJ2-1
D gene: NA
clone size: few
V gene: TRBV7-9
CDR3 protein: CASSTIGGQSSYNEQFF
CDR3 DNA: TGTGCCAGCAGTACCATAGGGGGGCAGAGCTCCTACAATGAGCAGTTCTTC

J gene: TRBJ2-3
D gene: TRBD2
clone size: few
V gene: TRBV7-9
CDR3 protein: CASSFSGGTDTQYF
CDR3 DNA: TGTGCCAGCAGCTTTAGCGGGGGGACAGATACGCAGTATTTT

J gene: TRBJ1-1
D gene: NA
clone size: many
V gene: TRBV29-1
CDR3 protein: CSAGRMNTEAFF
CDR3 DNA: TGCAGCGCCGGACGGATGAACACTGAAGCTTTCTTT

J gene: TRBJ1-5
D gene: TRBD1
clone size: many
V gene: TRBV2
CDR3 protein: CASRAHRGPSNQPQHF
CDR3 DNA: TGTGCCAGCAGGGCCCACAGGGGGCCTAGCAATCAGCCCCAGCATTTT

J gene: TRBJ1-6
D gene: NA
clone size: NA
V gene: TRBV12-3/TRBV12-4
CDR3 protein: CASSLSATPLHF
CDR3 DNA: TGTGCCAGCAGTTTATCCGCGACACCCCTCCACTTT

J gene: TRBJ2-7
D gene: NA
clone size: NA
V gene: TRBV2
CDR3 protein: CASRPLYEQYF
CDR3 DNA: TGTGCCAGCAGACCACTATACGAGCAGTACTTC

J gene: TRBJ2-2
D gene: TRBD2
clone size: many
V gene: TRBV6-2/TRBV6-3
CDR3 protein: CASSLGLAGGTGELFF
CDR3 DNA: TGTGCCAGCAGCCTCGGACTAGCGGGGGGAACAGGGGAGCTGTTTTTT

J gene: TRBJ2-3
D gene: TRBD2
clone size: NA
V gene: TRBV28
CDR3 protein: CASSSGLAQDTQYF
CDR3 DNA: TGTGCCAGCAGTTCGGGACTAGCCCAAGATACGCAGTATTTT

J gene: TRBJ1-1
D gene: NA
clone size: many
V gene: TRBV9
CDR3 protein: CASSVGGLGMNTEAFF
CDR3 DNA: TGTGCCAGCAGCGTAGGTGGGCTCGGCATGAACACTGAAGCTTTCTTT

J gene: TRBJ2-7
D gene: NA
clone size: many
V gene: TRBV20-1
CDR3 protein: CSARDRRGRYEQYF
CDR3 DNA: TGCAGTGCTAGAGATCGCAGGGGGAGGTACGAGCAGTACTTC

J gene: TRBJ1-1
D gene: TRBD1
clone size: NA
V gene: TRBV12-5
CDR3 protein: CASGYSTGAVPTEAFF
CDR3 DNA: TGTGCTAGTGGTTATTCTACAGGGGCGGTTCCTACTGAAGCTTTCTTT

J gene: TRBJ1-1
D gene: NA
clone size: many
V gene: TRBV7-8
CDR3 protein: CASRLARVGTEAFF
CDR3 DNA: TGTGCCAGCAGGTTAGCGCGGGTGGGCACTGAAGCTTTCTTT

J gene: TRBJ2-7
D gene: NA
clone size: NA
V gene: TRBV6-1
CDR3 protein: CASSERPGATYEQYF
CDR3 DNA: TGTGCCAGCAGTGAAAGACCGGGGGCCACCTACGAGCAGTACTTC